This T cell receptor beta chain was sequenced during a study of blood T cell repertoires in COVID-19. Study background: Samples of COVID-19 (acute and convalescent) were obtained from the United States, Italy and Spain.

Sequenced by immunoSEQ multiplex PCR; TCRdb stores in-frame clones only, minus some. The sample shows about 350,000 clones, less than 90% of them seen only once. Participants reported their clinical history, and cohort assignment relied on those reports. This TCR was recovered from a woman in her twenties or thirties who had recovered from COVID-19. Material for sequencing was PBMCs or T cells enriched from blood (not recorded which).

The CDR3 here is CASSPRTGDYGYTF. CDR3 nucleotides: TGTGCCAGCAGCCCGCGGACAGGGGACTATGGCTACACCTTC. The J gene is TRBJ1-2, the V gene TRBV7-9, with 9 nucleotides matching TRBD1. Germline CDR1 reads SEHNR; CDR2 reads FQNEAQ (reference sequence). J gave up 3 bases and V 5 bases, and 4 bases lay outside the gene matches. This CDR3 comprises 14 residues.